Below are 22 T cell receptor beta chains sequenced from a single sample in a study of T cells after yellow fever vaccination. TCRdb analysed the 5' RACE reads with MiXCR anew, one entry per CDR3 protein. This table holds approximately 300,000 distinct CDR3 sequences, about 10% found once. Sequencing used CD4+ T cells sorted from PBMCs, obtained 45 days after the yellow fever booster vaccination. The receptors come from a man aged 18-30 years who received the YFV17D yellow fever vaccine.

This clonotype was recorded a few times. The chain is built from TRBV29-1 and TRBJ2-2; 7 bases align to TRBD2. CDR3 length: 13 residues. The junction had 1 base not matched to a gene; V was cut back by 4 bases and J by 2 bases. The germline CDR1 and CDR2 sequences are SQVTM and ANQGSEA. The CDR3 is CSVGEGNTGELFF. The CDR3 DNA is TGCAGCGTTGGGGAGGGCAACACCGGGGAGCTGTTTTTT.

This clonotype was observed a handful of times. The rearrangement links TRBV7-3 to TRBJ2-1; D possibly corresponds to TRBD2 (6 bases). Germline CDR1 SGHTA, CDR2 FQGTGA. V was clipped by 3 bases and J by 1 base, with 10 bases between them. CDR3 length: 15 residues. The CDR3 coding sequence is TGTGCCAGCAGCTTCCGGGACTCTTCCTACAATGAGCAGTTCTTC. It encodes CASSFRDSSYNEQFF.

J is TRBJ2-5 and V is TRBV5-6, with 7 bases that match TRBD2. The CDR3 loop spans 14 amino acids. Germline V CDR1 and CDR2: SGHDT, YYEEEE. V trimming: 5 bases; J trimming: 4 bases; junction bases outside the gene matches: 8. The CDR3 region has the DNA TGTGCCAGCAGGCGGGTCGGGGAGGGAGAGACCCAGTACTTC. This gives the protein CASRRVGEGETQYF. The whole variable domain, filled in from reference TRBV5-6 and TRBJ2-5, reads DAGVTQSPTHLIKTRGQQVTLRCSPKSGHDTVSWYQQALGQGPQFIFQYYEEEERQRGNFPDRFSGHQFPNYSSELNVNALLLGDSALYLCASRRVGEGETQYFGPGTRLLVL.

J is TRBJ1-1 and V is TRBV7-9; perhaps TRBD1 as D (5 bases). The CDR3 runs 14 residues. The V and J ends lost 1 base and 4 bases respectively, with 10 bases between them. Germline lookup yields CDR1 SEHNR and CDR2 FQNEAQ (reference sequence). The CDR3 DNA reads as TGTGCCAGCAGCTTAGAACAGGCCATCACTGAAGCTTTCTTT. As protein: CASSLEQAITEAFF. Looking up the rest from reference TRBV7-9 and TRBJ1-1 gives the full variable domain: DTGVSQNPRHKITKRGQNVTFRCDPISEHNRLYWYRQTLGQGPEFLTYFQNEAQLEKSRLLSDRFSAERPKGSFSTLEIQRTEQGDSAMYLCASSLEQAITEAFFGQGTRLTVV.

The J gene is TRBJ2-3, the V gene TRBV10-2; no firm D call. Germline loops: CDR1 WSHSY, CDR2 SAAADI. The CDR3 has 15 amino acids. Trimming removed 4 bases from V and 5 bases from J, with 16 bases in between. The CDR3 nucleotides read TGCGCCAGCAGTGTACAGCTACTCCTGGGAGATACGCAGTATTTT. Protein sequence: CASSVQLLLGDTQYF.

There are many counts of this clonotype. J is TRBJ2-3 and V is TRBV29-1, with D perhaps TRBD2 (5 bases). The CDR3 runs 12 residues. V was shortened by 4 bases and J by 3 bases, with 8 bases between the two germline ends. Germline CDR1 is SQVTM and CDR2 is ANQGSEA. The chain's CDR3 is CSVARGTDTQYF. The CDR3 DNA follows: TGCAGCGTTGCACGAGGGACAGATACGCAGTATTTT.

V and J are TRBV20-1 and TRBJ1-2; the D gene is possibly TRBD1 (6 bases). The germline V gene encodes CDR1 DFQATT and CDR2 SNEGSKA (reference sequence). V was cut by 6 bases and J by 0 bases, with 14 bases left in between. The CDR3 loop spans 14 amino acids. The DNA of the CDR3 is TGCAGTGCCGATCCACAGGGTACTAACTATGGCTACACCTTC. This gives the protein CSADPQGTNYGYTF.

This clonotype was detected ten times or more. DNA of the CDR3: TGTGCCAGCATCTCCCAGGAGGAGACCCAGTACTTC. Encoded protein: CASISQEETQYF. The chain employs TRBV6-6 and TRBJ2-5; D gene uncertain. CDR1 MNHNY and CDR2 SVGAGI come from the germline V gene (reference sequence). CDR3 length: 12 residues. V shed 7 bases and J shed 5 bases, with 11 bases lying between them.

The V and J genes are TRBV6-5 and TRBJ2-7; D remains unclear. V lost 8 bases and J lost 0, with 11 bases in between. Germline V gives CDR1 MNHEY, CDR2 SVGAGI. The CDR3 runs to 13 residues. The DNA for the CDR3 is TGTGCCAGCGCGAGGTCTTTCTCCTACGAGCAGTACTTC. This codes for CASARSFSYEQYF.

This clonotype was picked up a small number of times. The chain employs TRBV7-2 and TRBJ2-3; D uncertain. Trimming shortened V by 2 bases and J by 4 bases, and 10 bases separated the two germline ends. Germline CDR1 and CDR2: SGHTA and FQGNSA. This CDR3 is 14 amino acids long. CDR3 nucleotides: TGTGCCAGCAGCTTACGGCAGAGCGCAGATACGCAGTATTTT. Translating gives CASSLRQSADTQYF.

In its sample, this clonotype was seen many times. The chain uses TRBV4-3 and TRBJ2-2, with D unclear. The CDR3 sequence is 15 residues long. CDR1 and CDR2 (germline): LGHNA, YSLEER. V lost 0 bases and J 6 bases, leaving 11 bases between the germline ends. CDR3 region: CASSQDRRWAGELFF. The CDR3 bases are TGCGCCAGCAGCCAAGACCGGAGATGGGCCGGGGAGCTGTTTTTT.

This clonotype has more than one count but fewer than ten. The CDR3 loop is CASSLDTGNTIYF. CDR3 nucleotide sequence: TGTGCCAGCAGCCTGGATACTGGAAACACCATATATTTT. The genes are TRBV5-4 and TRBJ1-3; D not certain. This CDR3 contains 13 residues. V shed 4 bases and J shed 2 bases, with 7 bases lying between them. The germline gives CDR1 SGHNT, CDR2 YYREEE (reference sequence).

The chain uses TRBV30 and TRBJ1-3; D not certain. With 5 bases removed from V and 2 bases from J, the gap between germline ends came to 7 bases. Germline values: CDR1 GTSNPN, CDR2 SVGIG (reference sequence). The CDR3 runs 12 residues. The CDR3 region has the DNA TGTGCCTGGGGGTCGGCTGGAAACACCATATATTTT. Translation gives CAWGSAGNTIYF.

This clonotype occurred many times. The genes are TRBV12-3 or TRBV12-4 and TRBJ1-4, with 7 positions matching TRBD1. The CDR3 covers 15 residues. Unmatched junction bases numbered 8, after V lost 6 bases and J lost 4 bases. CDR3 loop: CASSGRGAYNEKLFF. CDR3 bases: TGTGCCAGCAGCGGCAGGGGGGCCTATAATGAAAAACTGTTTTTT.

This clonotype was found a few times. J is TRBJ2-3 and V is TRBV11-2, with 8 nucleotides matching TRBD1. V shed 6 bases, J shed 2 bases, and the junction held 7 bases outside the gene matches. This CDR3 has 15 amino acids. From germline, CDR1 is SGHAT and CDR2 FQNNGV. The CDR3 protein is CASRSIRGLTDTQYF. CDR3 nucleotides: TGTGCCAGCAGATCCATCAGGGGGCTCACAGATACGCAGTATTTT.

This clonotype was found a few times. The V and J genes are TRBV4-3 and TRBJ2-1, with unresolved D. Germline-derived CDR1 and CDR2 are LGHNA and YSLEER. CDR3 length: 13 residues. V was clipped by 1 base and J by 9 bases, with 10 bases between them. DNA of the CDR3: TGCGCCAGCAGCCAAGTGTTGTCGGGTGAGCAGTTCTTC. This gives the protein CASSQVLSGEQFF.

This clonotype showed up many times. The CDR3 sequence is CASSFQDLSYNEQFF. The CDR3 DNA reads as TGCGCCAGCAGCTTCCAGGACCTCTCCTACAATGAGCAGTTCTTC. The rearrangement links TRBV5-1 to TRBJ2-1; unclear D gene. CDR1 is SGHRS and CDR2 is YFSETQ in the germline V gene. The CDR3 consists of 15 residues. V shed 2 bases and J shed 0 bases, with 9 bases lying between them.

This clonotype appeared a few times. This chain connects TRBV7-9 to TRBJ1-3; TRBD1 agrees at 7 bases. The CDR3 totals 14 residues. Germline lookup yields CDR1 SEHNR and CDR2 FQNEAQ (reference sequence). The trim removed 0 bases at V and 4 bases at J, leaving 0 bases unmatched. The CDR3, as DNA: TGTGCCAGCAGCTTAGCACAGGGGGGAAACACCATATATTTT. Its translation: CASSLAQGGNTIYF.

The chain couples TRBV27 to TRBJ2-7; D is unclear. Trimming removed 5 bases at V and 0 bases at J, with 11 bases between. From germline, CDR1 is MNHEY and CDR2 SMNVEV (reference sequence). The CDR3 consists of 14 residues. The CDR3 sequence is CASSIKVNSYEQYV. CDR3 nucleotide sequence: TGTGCCAGCAGTATTAAGGTAAACTCCTACGAGCAGTACGTC.

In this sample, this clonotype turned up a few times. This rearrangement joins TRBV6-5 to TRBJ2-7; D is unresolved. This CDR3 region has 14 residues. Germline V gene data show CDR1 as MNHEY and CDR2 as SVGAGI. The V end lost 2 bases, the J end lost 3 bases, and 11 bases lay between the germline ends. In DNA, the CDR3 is TGTGCCAGCAGTTACAACAACAGAATCTACGAGCAGTACTTC. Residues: CASSYNNRIYEQYF.

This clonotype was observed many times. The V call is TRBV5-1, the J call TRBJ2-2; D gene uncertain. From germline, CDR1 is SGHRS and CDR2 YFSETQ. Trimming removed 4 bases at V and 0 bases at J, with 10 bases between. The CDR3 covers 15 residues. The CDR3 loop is CASSLDAANTGELFF. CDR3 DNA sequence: TGCGCCAGCAGCCTGGACGCCGCGAACACCGGGGAGCTGTTTTTT.

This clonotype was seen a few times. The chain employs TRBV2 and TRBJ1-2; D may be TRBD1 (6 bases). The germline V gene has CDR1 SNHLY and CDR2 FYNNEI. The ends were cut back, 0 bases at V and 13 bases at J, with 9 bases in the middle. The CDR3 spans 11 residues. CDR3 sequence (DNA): TGTGCCAGCAGTGAAGCGAGGGACACCACCTTC. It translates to CASSEARDTTF.